This TCR beta chain was identified during a study of T cells in Graves' hyperthyroidism and ophthalmopathy. This clonotype was counted at least ten times. Amplified regions were TCR beta CDR3 sequences from RNA transcripts. A first-round RT-PCR of the TCR CDR3 used the HTBI primer set. From the multiplex PCR reads, TCRdb called clonotypes with MiXCR, one entry per CDR3 protein. The sample has around 450,000 distinct CDR3 sequences; 15% to 18% are singletons. The germline V gene encodes CDR1 ENHRY and CDR2 SYGVKD. Losses at the gene ends were 3 bases for V and 0 bases for J; bases not matched to a gene: 8. The CDR3 runs 16 residues.

The receptor comes from a woman aged 18-30 years with Graves' hyperthyroidism. J is TRBJ2-7 and V is TRBV10-3; 7 bases line up with TRBD2. The material sequenced was blood. The CDR3 is CAISDRASGDSYEQYF. The CDR3 DNA reads TGTGCCATCAGTGATAGGGCTAGCGGAGACTCCTACGAGCAGTACTTC.